Following are 14 T cell receptor delta chains from one sample sequenced in a study of gamma delta lymphoproliferative disorders and STAT genes. Genomic DNA from isolated PBMCs served as the sequencing template. TCRdb applied CATT to the multiplex PCR reads for clone calling. The sample lists approximately 3,800 delta-chain clones; about 1% were seen once. Sequenced: blood. Source of these receptors: a human donor in good health.

A note on this clone: With only one base between it and a far larger clone, this is likely a read error. The same CDR3 arises from other DNA sequences in this sample as well. The rearrangement uses TRDV2 and TRDJ1; perhaps TRDD3 as D (6 bases). This CDR3 comprises 19 residues. V was trimmed by 0 bases and J by 2 bases, leaving 24 bases between them. Germline CDR1 and CDR2: GEAIGNYY and EKD. Here the CDR3 reads CACDTVVVGGPEGTDKLIF. The CDR3 nucleotides read TGTGCCTGTGACACCGTGGTGGTGGGGGGCCCAGAAGGTACCGATAAACTCATCTTT.

On this clone: It differs at one base from a far larger clone, so likely a read error. The identical CDR3 is also encoded by other nucleotide sequences in the sample. The chain carries TRDV2 and TRDJ1, with TRDD3 matching over 12 bases. CDR3 length: 17 amino acids. The J segment lost 0 bases and the V segment lost 3 bases, leaving 7 bases of the junction unmatched. The germline V gene has CDR1 GEAIGNYY and CDR2 EKD. The DNA of the CDR3 is TGTGCCTGTGACTTACTGGGGGATACTCGGTACACCGATAAACTCATCTTT. This gives the protein CACDLLGDTRYTDKLIF.

This clone was detected a few times. TCRdb pairs this DNA with a much larger clone's protein that differs at residue 6, likely a read error; the protein shown was translated from the DNA. The chain employs TRDV2 and TRDJ2; 9 bases agree with TRDD3. This CDR3 region has 15 residues. The junction had 5 bases not matched to a gene; V was cut back by 2 bases and J by 5 bases. Per the germline V gene, CDR1 is GEAIGNYY and CDR2 is EKD. This CDR3 is CACDRTGDTTAQLFF. The DNA for the CDR3 is TGTGCCTGTGACAGGACGGGGGATACAACAGCACAACTCTTCTTT.

This clone occurred a few times. TCRdb records a much larger clone's protein for this DNA, with a difference at residue 9 that likely arises from a read error; the protein given is the translation of the DNA. The chain couples TRDV2 to TRDJ1; the D gene is possibly TRDD3 (6 bases). Germline CDR1 and CDR2: GEAIGNYY and EKD. Trimming removed 3 bases from V and 2 bases from J, with 18 bases in between. The CDR3 spans 16 residues. The CDR3: CACDEVRGTLTDKLIF. The CDR3 DNA is TGTGCCTGTGACGAAGTAAGGGGGACACTGACCGATAAACTCATCTTT.

This clone was found a few times. This likely came from a read error, as a far larger clone is one base away. At the DNA level, this CDR3 is encoded by other sequences in the same sample as well. This chain joins TRDV1 and TRDJ1; 9 bases match TRDD2. The CDR3 covers 24 residues. The junction had 31 bases not matched to a gene; V was cut back by 5 bases and J by 0 bases. The germline V gene encodes CDR1 TSWWSYY and CDR2 QGS. CDR3: CALGPLLAFLLPRTLGPHTDKLIF. The CDR3 DNA reads TGTGCTCTTGGGCCCCTACTGGCCTTCCTACTACCACGCACTCTCGGACCCCACACCGATAAACTCATCTTT.

The sample holds a few counts of this clone. The protein held in TCRdb is that of a much larger clone and does not match this DNA's translation at residue 14, likely because of a read error; the protein shown is translated from the DNA. The chain joins TRAV38-2/DV8 to TRDJ1, with no clear D. CDR1 TSESDYY and CDR2 QEAYKQQN come from the germline V gene. The CDR3 length is 17 residues. The CDR3 sequence: CAYRSILPLTLSDRLIF. In DNA, the CDR3 is TGTGCTTATAGGAGCATATTACCCCTAACCCTTTCCGATAGACTCATCTTT.

A word on this clone: It differs at one base from a far larger clone, so likely a read error. Other DNA sequences from this sample encode an identical CDR3 as well. The rearrangement uses TRDV2 and TRDJ1, with 7 bases fitting TRDD3. The V gene's germline CDR1 is GEAIGNYY and CDR2 EKD. This CDR3 region has 17 residues. CDR3 protein: CACDALTRDTHTDKLIF. The CDR3, as DNA: TGTGCCTGTGACGCCTTAACGAGGGATACTCACACTGATAAACTCATCTTT.

This clone has only a few counts. TCRdb pairs this DNA with a much larger clone's protein that differs at residue 10, likely a read error; the protein shown was translated from the DNA. The chain combines TRDV1 with TRDJ1; 8 bases agree with TRDD2. V shed 1 base, J shed 5 bases, and the junction held 15 bases outside the gene matches. From germline, CDR1 is TSWWSYY and CDR2 QGS. CDR3 length equals 18 residues. CDR3 in amino acids: CALGEPNFLRGATDKLIF. Written as DNA, the CDR3 is TGTGCTCTTGGGGAACCCAACTTCCTACGGGGGGCTACTGATAAACTCATCTTT.

With respect to this clone: A single base is all that separates this from a far larger clone, so a read error is likely. Other DNA sequences in the sample encode the same CDR3. V and J are TRDV2 and TRDJ1; unclear D gene. The CDR3 spans 16 residues. CDR1 is GEAIGNYY and CDR2 is EKD in the germline V gene. The chain's CDR3 is CACDPLVGTNTDKLIF. The CDR3 DNA follows: TGCGCCTGTGACCCGTTGGTGGGTACAAACACCGATAAACTCATCTTT.

In the case of this clone: This likely came from a read error, as a far larger clone is one base away. The gene calls are TRDV2 and TRDJ1; 10 bases align to TRDD3. This CDR3 has 20 residues. CDR1 and CDR2 (germline): GEAIGNYY, EKD. J lost 0 bases, V lost 3 bases, and 18 bases had no gene match. The CDR3 protein is CACDAVVGGGYSPYTDKLIF. The CDR3 DNA is TGTGCCTGTGACGCCGTGGTTGGTGGGGGATACTCACCGTACACCGATAAACTCATCTTT.

This clone was observed a few times. The TCRdb protein, from a much larger clone, departs from this DNA's translation at residue 16, likely by read error; the protein shown derives from the DNA. The chain employs TRDV2 and TRDJ1; D perhaps matches TRDD3 (5 bases). The V end was cut by 0 bases, the J end by 2 bases, with 33 bases between. Germline assignment: CDR1 GEAIGNYY and CDR2 EKD. The CDR3 is 22 amino acids. The CDR3 DNA sequence: TGTGCCTGTGACACCGTGAATTCGCCATCTACGGGTACTGGAAGTTGGACCGATAAACTCATCTTT. Amino acid sequence: CACDTVNSPSTGTGSWTDKLIF.

In its sample, this clone was seen a few times. The protein held in TCRdb is that of a much larger clone and does not match this DNA's translation at residue 3, likely because of a read error; the protein shown is translated from the DNA. The chain links TRDV3 to TRDJ1, with 8 bases that match TRDD3. The germline V gene encodes CDR1 TVYSNPD and CDR2 GDNSRS (reference sequence). V lost 5 bases, J lost 3 bases, and 23 bases stayed unmatched. The CDR3 has 18 residues. CDR3 sequence (DNA): TGTGCCCTTCCCTTCCGACTCCCCTGGGGATACCATTCCGATAAACTCATCTTT. It yields the protein CALPFRLPWGYHSDKLIF.

A few counts support this clone. TCRdb's protein for this DNA is that of a much larger clone and differs from the translation at residue 2, likely a read error; the protein shown is the DNA translation. This chain connects TRDV2 to TRDJ1; TRDD3 matches 10 bases. Germline assignment: CDR1 GEAIGNYY and CDR2 EKD. CDR3 size: 19 residues. CDR3 nucleotide sequence: TGTTCCTGTTCGTTCCTTCCCATACTGGGGGATTCGTACACCGATAAACTCATCTTT. Protein: CSCSFLPILGDSYTDKLIF.

About this clone itself: TCRdb shows a much larger clone's protein in place of this DNA's translation, and the two differ at residue 5, likely through a read error; the protein shown is translated from the DNA. This chain joins TRDV2 and TRDJ1; D perhaps matches TRDD3 (6 bases). The V gene's germline CDR1 is GEAIGNYY and CDR2 EKD. V lost 3 bases to trimming and J lost 4 bases, with 29 bases between them. CDR3 length: 19 residues. CDR3 sequence (DNA): TGTGCCTGTGACGCCGTAAAGACGGGAACTGGGTCGTCAAACGATAAACTCATCTTT. It encodes CACDAVKTGTGSSNDKLIF.